Listed here are 31 T cell receptor beta chains from one sample, sequenced in a study of OX40 agonist ivuxolimab in advanced cancers. Produced via immunoSEQ multiplex PCR; TCRdb's table is partial and in-frame only. Among over 60,000 clones, roughly 84% were seen once, and the ten largest hold approximately 2%. Source: CD4+ or CD8+ T cells sorted from blood, taken in a trial of the OX40 agonist ivuxolimab. These receptors all come from an adult with an advanced solid tumor such as melanoma, head and neck, liver or kidney cancer.

This clone has just one count. The gene calls are TRBV4-3 and TRBJ2-2; TRBD2 is a possible D gene (5 bases). Germline V gene lookup returns CDR1 LGHNA and CDR2 YSLEER. The V gene lost 0 bases and the J gene lost 7 bases, with 12 bases spanning the gap. The CDR3 spans 15 residues. CDR3 amino acids: CASSQDSFGVGELFF. The CDR3 DNA reads as TGCGCCAGCAGCCAAGACAGTTTCGGGGTCGGGGAGCTGTTTTTT.

This chain joins TRBV28 and TRBJ1-2; no definite D call. CDR1 and CDR2 from the germline V gene are MDHEN and SYDVKM. The V end lost 6 bases, the J end lost 4 bases, and 18 bases lay between the germline ends. The CDR3 totals 15 residues. The CDR3 is CASRSPEGVSYGYTF. The CDR3, as DNA: TGTGCCAGCAGGTCCCCAGAAGGTGTCAGCTATGGCTACACCTTC.

Written as DNA, the CDR3 is TGTGCCAGCAGCTTGGGCCAACGGGGGACCGGGGAGCTGTTTTTT. It encodes CASSLGQRGTGELFF. V is TRBV5-6 and J is TRBJ2-2, with D perhaps matching TRBD2 (6 bases). The CDR3 is 15 residues long. V gave up 0 bases and J gave up 5 bases, with 11 bases separating them. Germline V gene lookup returns CDR1 SGHDT and CDR2 YYEEEE. Using reference TRBV5-6 and TRBJ2-2 for the parts outside the CDR3, the full variable domain is DAGVTQSPTHLIKTRGQQVTLRCSPKSGHDTVSWYQQALGQGPQFIFQYYEEEERQRGNFPDRFSGHQFPNYSSELNVNALLLGDSALYLCASSLGQRGTGELFFGEGSRLTVL.

V usage is TRBV7-9 and J usage is TRBJ1-4; D perhaps matches TRBD1 (6 bases). Germline V gene sequence: CDR1 SEHNR, CDR2 FQNEAQ (reference sequence). The V end lost 4 bases, the J end lost 13 bases, and 19 bases lay between the germline ends. The CDR3 has 14 residues. The CDR3 nucleotides are TGTGCCAGCAGCTCAAAGGGGGGAATGGCCGGACTGTTTTTT. This translates into CASSSKGGMAGLFF.

The chain has TRBV19 and TRBJ2-2; perhaps TRBD2 as D (5 bases). V was pared by 7 bases and J by 4 bases, with 13 bases between. CDR3 length: 14 amino acids. CDR1 is LNHDA and CDR2 is SQIVND in the germline V gene (reference sequence). The CDR3 sequence: CASTMVRGTGELFF. CDR3 DNA: TGTGCCAGTACCATGGTTCGGGGCACCGGGGAGCTGTTTTTT. Combining the CDR3 with reference TRBV19 and TRBJ2-2 gives the whole variable domain DGGITQSPKYLFRKEGQNVTLSCEQNLNHDAMYWYRQDPGQGLRLIYYSQIVNDFQKGDIAEGYSVSREKKESFPLTVTSAQKNPTAFYLCASTMVRGTGELFFGEGSRLTVL.

V and J are TRBV5-5 and TRBJ2-7, with TRBD2 identical over 10 bases. The V gene's germline CDR1 is SGHKS and CDR2 YYEKEE (reference sequence). CDR3 size: 15 residues. J lost 7 bases, V lost 3 bases, and 10 bases had no gene match. The CDR3 sequence: CASSSSSGGGKEQYF. CDR3 bases: TGTGCCAGCAGCTCTTCTAGCGGGGGAGGAAAGGAGCAGTACTTC.

The gene calls are TRBV7-9 and TRBJ2-5; TRBD1 aligns across 7 bases. V shed 1 base, J shed 4 bases, and the junction held 9 bases outside the gene matches. The CDR3 is 16 amino acids. The germline V gene has CDR1 SEHNR and CDR2 FQNEAQ (reference sequence). The CDR3 region has the DNA TGTGCCAGCAGCTTAGAGGTCAGGGGGTGGAGAGAGACCCAGTACTTC. Residues: CASSLEVRGWRETQYF.

Only a few counts were recorded for this clone. This chain's CDR3 is CASSLVMPSYEQYF. DNA for the CDR3: TGTGCCAGCAGCTTGGTCATGCCGTCCTACGAGCAGTACTTC. The rearrangement joins TRBV5-8 to TRBJ2-7, with D unresolved. This CDR3 has 14 residues. V was pared by 0 bases and J by 1 base, with 8 bases between. Per the germline V gene, CDR1 is SGHTS and CDR2 is YDEGEE.

The rearrangement joins TRBV10-3 to TRBJ2-1; TRBD1 aligns across 9 bases. The junction had 4 bases not matched to a gene; V was cut back by 6 bases and J by 7 bases. Germline V gene data show CDR1 as ENHRY and CDR2 as SYGVKD. The CDR3 spans 13 residues. CDR3 sequence (DNA): TGTGCCATCAGCGGGACAGGGCCAAATGAGCAGTTCTTC. Encoded protein: CAISGTGPNEQFF.

This clone was recorded only once. V usage is TRBV14 and J usage is TRBJ1-1; perhaps TRBD1 as D (6 bases). Germline V CDR1 and CDR2: SGHDN, FVKESK. The CDR3 spans 13 residues. Trimming took 5 bases from V and 1 from J, leaving 8 bases between them. DNA for the CDR3: TGTGCCAGCAGCGTGGACAGGAACACTGAAGCTTTCTTT. This codes for CASSVDRNTEAFF. The whole variable domain, filled in from reference TRBV14 and TRBJ1-1, reads EAGVTQFPSHSVIEKGQTVTLRCDPISGHDNLYWYRRVMGKEIKFLLHFVKESKQDESGMPNNRFLAERTGGTYSTLKVQPAELEDSGVYFCASSVDRNTEAFFGQGTRLTVV.

The chain combines TRBV11-2 with TRBJ1-3, with D unresolved. Per germline, CDR1 SGHAT and CDR2 FQNNGV. Trimming removed 5 bases from V and 0 bases from J, with 8 bases in between. CDR3 length: 14 residues. The CDR3 protein is CASSPSGSGNTIYF. CDR3 nucleotides: TGTGCCAGCAGCCCCTCGGGCTCTGGAAACACCATATATTTT.

This chain connects TRBV11-2 to TRBJ2-5; 7 positions match TRBD1. CDR3 length: 17 amino acids. V gave up 0 bases and J gave up 0 bases; unmatched junction bases: 7. From germline, CDR1 is SGHAT and CDR2 FQNNGV. CDR3 in DNA: TGTGCCAGCAGCTTAGATATGGCCAGGGGGTACCAAGAGACCCAGTACTTC. It is translated as CASSLDMARGYQETQYF.

This clone was picked up one time. The chain recombines TRBV29-1 with TRBJ1-1; perhaps TRBD1 as D (5 bases). The CDR3 covers 13 residues. Germline loops: CDR1 SQVTM, CDR2 ANQGSEA. CDR3 DNA: TGCAGTGGGACCCCCTCTGCCACGGCGGAAGCTTTCTTT. It yields the protein CSGTPSATAEAFF.

The table lists this clone with a count of one. The chain employs TRBV11-2 and TRBJ1-2; TRBD1 matches 9 bases. The CDR3 spans 14 residues. The V gene end was trimmed by 5 bases and the J gene end by 7 bases; junction bases not matched to a gene: 8. Germline CDR1 SGHAT, CDR2 FQNNGV. As DNA, the CDR3 is TGTGCCAGCAGCGGGACAGGGAAGCATGGTGGCTACACCTTC. This sequence encodes CASSGTGKHGGYTF.

The chain links TRBV28 to TRBJ2-1; no reliable D call. CDR3 length equals 16 residues. V shed 3 bases and J shed 1 base, with 13 bases lying between them. Germline loops: CDR1 MDHEN, CDR2 SYDVKM. The CDR3 DNA reads as TGTGCCAGCAGTTTCGGCGCAGGTTTTTCCTACAATGAGCAGTTCTTC. Its protein product is CASSFGAGFSYNEQFF.

The gene calls are TRBV7-2 and TRBJ2-5, with a tentative D call TRBD1 (6 bases). V lost 5 bases and J lost 4, with 17 bases in between. The CDR3 is 15 residues long. The germline V gene encodes CDR1 SGHTA and CDR2 FQGNSA. The CDR3 DNA is TGTGCCAGCAGCCACCTCAGGGGCTCGGGAGAGACCCAGTACTTC. It specifies CASSHLRGSGETQYF.

The sample holds one count of this clone. This CDR3 is CASSLVGGFRFFGDTDTQYF. Written as DNA, the CDR3 is TGTGCCAGCAGCTTGGTCGGAGGGTTCCGCTTCTTCGGCGACACAGATACGCAGTATTTT. The chain joins TRBV5-5 to TRBJ2-3; a possible D gene is TRBD2 (6 bases). With 0 bases removed from V and 2 bases from J, the gap between germline ends came to 25 bases. CDR1 SGHKS and CDR2 YYEKEE come from the germline V gene (reference sequence). The CDR3 spans 20 residues.

The chain is built from TRBV7-2 and TRBJ2-5; D is perhaps TRBD1 or TRBD2 (6 bases each). The germline gives CDR1 SGHTA, CDR2 FQGNSA. This CDR3 contains 14 residues. Deletions cut 7 bases from V and 6 bases from J, with 18 bases between. DNA for the CDR3: TGTGCCAGCACCCCGGGTGGGGGGCGGCAGACCCAGTACTTC. Its protein is CASTPGGGRQTQYF. Full variable domain (remainder filled in from reference TRBV7-2 and TRBJ2-5): GAGVSQSPSNKVTEKGKDVELRCDPISGHTALYWYRQSLGQGLEFLIYFQGNSAPDKSGLPSDRFSAERTGGSVSTLTIQRTQQEDSAVYLCASTPGGGRQTQYFGPGTRLLVL.

The chain carries TRBV19 and TRBJ1-6; a possible D gene is TRBD1 (6 bases). V lost 4 bases and J 7 bases, leaving 11 bases between the germline ends. The CDR3 contains 14 residues. Germline assignment: CDR1 LNHDA and CDR2 SQIVND (reference sequence). CDR3 nucleotide sequence: TGTGCCAGTAGTAAGGGACAAGGAAATTCACCCCTCCACTTT. The encoded protein is CASSKGQGNSPLHF.

This clone has more than one count but fewer than ten. The genes are TRBV9 and TRBJ1-6, with 8 bases lining up with TRBD1. The germline V gene encodes CDR1 SGDLS and CDR2 YYNGEE. CDR3 length: 16 residues. J gave up 10 bases and V 0 bases, and 9 bases lay outside the gene matches. CDR3 nucleotide sequence: TGTGCCAGCAGCGTAGACCGGACAGGGCGAGGGTCACCCCTCCACTTT. Translation: CASSVDRTGRGSPLHF.

Written as DNA, the CDR3 is TGCGCCAGCAGCGACTTGGACAGTAACAGCTACGAGCAGTACTTC. Translation gives CASSDLDSNSYEQYF. The J gene is TRBJ2-7, the V gene TRBV5-1, with D possibly matching TRBD1 (6 bases). The CDR3 has 15 residues. Germline V CDR1 and CDR2: SGHRS, YFSETQ. V was trimmed by 4 bases and J by 3 bases, leaving 17 bases between them.

The chain employs TRBV29-1 and TRBJ1-1, with D possibly being TRBD1 (5 bases). Germline V lookup: CDR1 SQVTM, CDR2 ANQGSEA. The CDR3 has 15 residues. Trimming stripped 5 bases from V and 0 bases from J, with 16 bases between. CDR3 sequence: CSVFGILGVNTEAFF. Written as DNA, the CDR3 is TGCAGCGTTTTTGGTATTTTGGGGGTGAACACTGAAGCTTTCTTT.

The sample holds one count of this clone. CDR3 bases: TGTGCCAGCAGCCGCCGGACCTACGAGCAGTACTTC. Amino acid sequence: CASSRRTYEQYF. The V and J genes are TRBV7-9 and TRBJ2-7; D call uncertain. The CDR3 has 12 residues. Trimming left V 5 bases short and J 2 bases short, with 7 bases between. Germline V gives CDR1 SEHNR, CDR2 FQNEAQ (reference sequence).

CDR3 DNA sequence: TGTGCCAGCAACAGCGGGTTGGGCAATCAGCCCCAGCATTTT. This sequence encodes CASNSGLGNQPQHF. V usage is TRBV6-1 and J usage is TRBJ1-5; no clear D gene. Looked up from germline, CDR1 is MNHNS and CDR2 is SASEGT. The CDR3 totals 14 residues. Trimming removed 7 bases at V and 2 bases at J, with 12 bases between.

This clone has just a few counts. V usage is TRBV5-1 and J usage is TRBJ2-1; tentatively, D is TRBD1 or TRBD2 (5 bases each). Germline assignment: CDR1 SGHRS and CDR2 YFSETQ. V lost 0 bases, J lost 5 bases, and 15 bases lay in between. The CDR3 extends over 16 amino acids. CDR3 in DNA: TGCGCCAGCAGCTTGGAGATCGGGATGGGGGACAATGAGCAGTTCTTC. As protein: CASSLEIGMGDNEQFF.

This clone was found once. The chain joins TRBV7-9 to TRBJ1-4; D perhaps matches TRBD1 (5 bases). This CDR3 has 14 residues. Germline CDR1 and CDR2: SEHNR and FQNEAQ (reference sequence). V was trimmed by 3 bases and J by 1 base, leaving 6 bases between them. CDR3 in amino acids: CASSLGVTNEKLFF. DNA for the CDR3: TGTGCCAGCAGCTTGGGGGTAACTAATGAAAAACTGTTTTTT.

Regarding this clone: This sample includes further DNA sequences coding for the same CDR3. This chain joins TRBV2 and TRBJ1-2; TRBD1 might be the D (5 bases). Germline lookup yields CDR1 SNHLY and CDR2 FYNNEI. The CDR3 has 13 residues. V was trimmed by 4 bases and J by 4 bases, leaving 10 bases between them. CDR3 DNA sequence: TGTGCCAGCAGTGGTTCGGGACCCTATGGCTACACCTTC. This encodes CASSGSGPYGYTF.

This chain connects TRBV19 to TRBJ1-4; D remains unclear. The germline V gene encodes CDR1 LNHDA and CDR2 SQIVND (reference sequence). Trimming shortened V by 5 bases and J by 8 bases, and 12 bases separated the two germline ends. The CDR3 runs to 13 residues. The CDR3 protein is CASSARKGEKLFF. The CDR3 DNA reads as TGTGCCAGTAGTGCGAGGAAAGGCGAAAAACTGTTTTTT. The whole variable domain, remainder taken from reference TRBV19 and TRBJ1-4, is DGGITQSPKYLFRKEGQNVTLSCEQNLNHDAMYWYRQDPGQGLRLIYYSQIVNDFQKGDIAEGYSVSREKKESFPLTVTSAQKNPTAFYLCASSARKGEKLFFGSGTQLSVL.

The CDR3 nucleotides are TGTGCCAGCAGACTAGGGACTTTAGATACGCAGTATTTT. Translated, it gives CASRLGTLDTQYF. V is TRBV28 and J is TRBJ2-3, with D perhaps TRBD2 (6 bases). From germline, CDR1 is MDHEN and CDR2 SYDVKM. CDR3 length: 13 amino acids. Trimming removed 6 bases from V and 5 bases from J, with 12 bases in between.

This chain links TRBV6-6 with TRBJ1-6; a possible D gene is TRBD1 (5 bases). V lost 2 bases and J lost 9, with 11 bases in between. Germline V gene sequence: CDR1 MNHNY, CDR2 SVGAGI (reference sequence). The CDR3 runs to 14 residues. The CDR3 spells CASSYPDGGSPLHF. CDR3 coding DNA: TGTGCCAGCAGTTACCCCGATGGGGGTTCACCCCTCCACTTT.

This chain uses TRBV12-5 with TRBJ2-3; tentatively, D is TRBD1 (5 bases). CDR3 length equals 14 residues. The V gene's germline CDR1 is LGHNT and CDR2 FRNRAP. The V and J ends lost 3 bases and 6 bases respectively, with 13 bases between them. CDR3 nucleotide sequence: TGTGCTAGTGGTTTAGCAGGGTTCGGGGATACGCAGTATTTT. Protein product: CASGLAGFGDTQYF. Drawing the rest from reference TRBV12-5 and TRBJ2-3, the complete variable domain is DARVTQTPRHKVTEMGQEVTMRCQPILGHNTVFWYRQTMMQGLELLAYFRNRAPLDDSGMPKDRFSAEMPDATLATLKIQPSEPRDSAVYFCASGLAGFGDTQYFGPGTRLTVL.